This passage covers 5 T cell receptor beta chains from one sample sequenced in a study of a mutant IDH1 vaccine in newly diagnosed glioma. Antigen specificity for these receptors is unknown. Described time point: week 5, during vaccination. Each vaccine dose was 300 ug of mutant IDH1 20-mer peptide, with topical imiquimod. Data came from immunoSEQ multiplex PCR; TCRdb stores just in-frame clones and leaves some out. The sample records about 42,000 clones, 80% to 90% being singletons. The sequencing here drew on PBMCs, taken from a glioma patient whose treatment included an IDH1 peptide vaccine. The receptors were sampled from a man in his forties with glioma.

DNA of the CDR3: TGTGCCAGTAGTGGCACAGGAAGGTCCGGGGAGCTGTTTTTT. Encoded protein: CASSGTGRSGELFF. The chain links TRBV19 to TRBJ2-2, with D possibly matching TRBD1 (5 bases). The ends were cut back, 5 bases at V and 6 bases at J, with 13 bases in the middle. CDR1 is LNHDA, CDR2 SQIVND, per germline (reference sequence). This CDR3 comprises 14 residues.

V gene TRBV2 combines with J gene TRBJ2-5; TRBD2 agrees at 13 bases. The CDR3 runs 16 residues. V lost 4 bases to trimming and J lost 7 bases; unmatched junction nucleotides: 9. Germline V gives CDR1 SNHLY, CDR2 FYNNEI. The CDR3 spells CASSATSGRAGWTQYF. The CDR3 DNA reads TGTGCCAGCAGTGCTACTAGCGGGAGGGCCGGGTGGACCCAGTACTTC.

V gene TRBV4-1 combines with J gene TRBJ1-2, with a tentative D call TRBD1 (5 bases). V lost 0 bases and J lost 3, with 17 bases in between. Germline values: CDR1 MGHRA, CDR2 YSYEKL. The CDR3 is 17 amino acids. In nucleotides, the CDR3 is TGCGCCAGCAGCCAAGATCGGGGCCAGCTAATGTACTATGGCTACACCTTC. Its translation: CASSQDRGQLMYYGYTF.

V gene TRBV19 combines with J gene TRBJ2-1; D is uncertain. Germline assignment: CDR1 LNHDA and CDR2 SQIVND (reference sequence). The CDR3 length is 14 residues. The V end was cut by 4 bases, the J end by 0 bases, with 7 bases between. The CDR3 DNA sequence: TGTGCCAGTAGTACTCGCGGCTCCTACAATGAGCAGTTCTTC. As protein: CASSTRGSYNEQFF.

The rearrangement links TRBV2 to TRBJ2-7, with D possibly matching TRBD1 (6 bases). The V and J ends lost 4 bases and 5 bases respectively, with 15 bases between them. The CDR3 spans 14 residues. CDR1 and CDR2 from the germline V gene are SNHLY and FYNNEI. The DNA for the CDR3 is TGTGCCAGCAGTGGATCAGGGGCGCGTAACGAGCAGTACTTC. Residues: CASSGSGARNEQYF.